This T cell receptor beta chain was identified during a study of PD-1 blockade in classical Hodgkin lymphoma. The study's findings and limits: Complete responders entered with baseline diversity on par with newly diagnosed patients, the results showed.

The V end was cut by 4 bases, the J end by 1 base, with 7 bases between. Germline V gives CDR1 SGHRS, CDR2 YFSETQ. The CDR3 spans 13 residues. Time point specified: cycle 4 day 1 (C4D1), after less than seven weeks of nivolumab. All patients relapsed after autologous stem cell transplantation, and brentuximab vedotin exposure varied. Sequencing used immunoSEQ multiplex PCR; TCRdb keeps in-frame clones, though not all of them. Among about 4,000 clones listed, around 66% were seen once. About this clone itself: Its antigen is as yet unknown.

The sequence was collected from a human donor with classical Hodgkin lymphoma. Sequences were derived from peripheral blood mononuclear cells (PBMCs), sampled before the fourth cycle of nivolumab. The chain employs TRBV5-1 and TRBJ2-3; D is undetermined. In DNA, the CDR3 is TGCGCCAGCAGCATGGAAGGCACAGATACGCAGTATTTT. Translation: CASSMEGTDTQYF.